Following are 2 T cell receptor beta chains from one sample sequenced in a study of blood T cell repertoires in COVID-19. Produced via immunoSEQ multiplex PCR; TCRdb's table is partial and in-frame only. There are tens of thousands of clones in the sample; around 78% occur only once, and about 16% lies in the top ten. The specimen sequenced was peripheral blood. These receptors were taken from a human donor in a cohort sampled during active COVID-19.

The rearrangement uses TRBV12-3 or TRBV12-4 and TRBJ2-5; possibly TRBD1 for D (6 bases). The CDR3 length is 13 residues. Trimming stripped 0 bases from V and 11 bases from J, with 13 bases between. The CDR3 loop reads CASSLAQGSAQYF. The CDR3, as DNA: TGTGCCAGCAGTTTAGCGCAGGGGTCCGCGCAGTACTTC.

Only a few counts were recorded for this clone. This chain connects TRBV27 to TRBJ1-2; 7 positions match TRBD1. CDR3 size: 13 residues. V shed 6 bases and J 2 bases; nucleotides not matched to a gene: 3. CDR1 is MNHEY, CDR2 SMNVEV, per germline (reference sequence). The CDR3 bases are TGTGCCAGCAGCCGACAGGGCAACTATGGCTACACCTTC. It specifies CASSRQGNYGYTF.